This is a list of T cell receptor beta chains from one sample in a study of monozygotic twins with inflammatory bowel disease. Following a re-call of the 5' RACE reads, TCRdb has one entry per CDR3 protein and lacks DNA. This repertoire includes about 210,000 distinct CDR3 sequences. The specimen was blood. Source of these receptors: a human donor with ulcerative colitis or Crohn's disease, or a healthy co-twin of an affected twin (not recorded which). The CDR3 runs from the conserved cysteine through the conserved F or W.

15 TRBJ1-6 TRBV7-2 CASSLGGPVGSPLHF
12 TRBJ1-1 TRBV12-3/TRBV12-4 CASSSGRFEAFF
14 TRBJ1-1 TRBV3-1 CASSQTRIGPSAFF
14 TRBJ2-7 TRBV5-6 CASSDTGQTLEQYF
11 TRBJ1-1 TRBV21-1 CASSTRVEAFF
15 TRBJ1-4 TRBV3-1 CASSQRKGGDEKLFF
12 TRBJ2-3 TRBV12-3/TRBV12-4 CASSSKGDTQYF
16 TRBJ2-5 TRBV5-1 CASSKGGTGGYETQYF
13 TRBJ2-2 TRBV5-1 CASSFEGSGELFF
15 TRBJ2-1 TRBV7-9 CASSLRGQGYNEQFF
13 TRBJ1-1 TRBV12-3/TRBV12-4 CASSRQRDTEAFF
14 TRBJ1-2 TRBV12-3/TRBV12-4 CASSSKTVAYGYTF
15 TRBJ2-1 TRBV10-3 CAISDPTSGGPSEFF
14 TRBJ1-2 TRBV7-9 CASSLAGTDYGYTF
13 TRBJ2-5 TRBV6-5 CASSYRLQETQYF
14 TRBJ1-2 TRBV7-2 CASSRQDGNYGYTF
17 TRBJ1-5 TRBV6-5 CASSYPGGIWDHQPQHF
14 TRBJ1-3 TRBV7-9 CASSLQLSGNTIYF
14 TRBJ1-1 TRBV5-1 CASSETGTHTEAFF
14 TRBJ2-5 TRBV10-3 CAISPSGAQETQYF
15 TRBJ2-3 TRBV7-8 CASSSGTFRTDTQYF
14 TRBJ2-1 TRBV5-1 CASSSGTANNEQFF
16 TRBJ2-1 TRBV12-3/TRBV12-4 CASSSTTRDLADEQFF
14 TRBJ2-7 TRBV6-5 CASSYTGQTYEQYF
14 TRBJ1-4 TRBV5-1 CASSTIPQEEKLFF
15 TRBJ2-1 TRBV19 CATDAGTSGYNEQFF
15 TRBJ2-3 TRBV5-1 CASSAGQTSTDTQYF
14 TRBJ1-2 TRBV20-1 CSARDQRGANGYTF
13 TRBJ1-1 TRBV5-1 CASTPGQHTEAFF
15 TRBJ2-1 TRBV5-1 CASSPRRVRNNEQFF
15 TRBJ1-2 TRBV12-3/TRBV12-4 CASSSSDRGNYGYTF
12 TRBJ1-2 TRBV29-1 CSVESQDLGYTF
19 TRBJ1-5 TRBV12-3/TRBV12-4 CASSFRPRDSRMANQPQHF
13 TRBJ1-6 TRBV6-1 CATRLDNNSPLHF
14 TRBJ1-3 TRBV20-1 CSARDGASGNTIYF
13 TRBJ2-5 TRBV25-1 CASSEPVQENQYF
13 TRBJ1-1 TRBV6-5 CASFVPGNTEAFF
16 TRBJ2-5 TRBV10-3 CAITHRDREARETQYF
14 TRBJ2-7 TRBV6-6 CASSYSGVIDEQYF
15 TRBJ1-1 TRBV7-9 CASSSLQAANTEAFF
18 TRBJ2-1 TRBV5-1 CASSPGTSGVSSYNEQFF
15 TRBJ1-1 TRBV7-9 CASSPGPGGFTEAFF
14 TRBJ2-1 TRBV20-1 CSAMGILSYNEQFF
15 TRBJ2-3 TRBV12-3/TRBV12-4 CASSLGGFGTDTQYF
13 TRBJ2-7 TRBV12-3/TRBV12-4 CASSLRQGIEQYF
15 TRBJ1-1 TRBV11-2 CASSPWGLLNTEAFF
16 TRBJ1-2 TRBV9 CASSPRAFSPERGYTF
12 TRBJ1-2 TRBV6-2/TRBV6-3 CASRIGVDGYTF
15 TRBJ1-4 TRBV20-1 CSATGTGATNEKLFF
15 TRBJ1-1 TRBV20-1 CSATDRGRGNTEAFF
15 TRBJ2-2 TRBV27 CASSLFVPATGELFF
13 TRBJ1-1 TRBV29-1 CSVDQQGWTEAFF
15 TRBJ2-4 TRBV11-2 CASSLEFRNRGIQYF
16 TRBJ1-1 TRBV7-6 CASSLLHGAGVTEAFF
13 TRBJ2-7 TRBV11-2 CASSTGADYEQYF
12 TRBJ2-7 TRBV6-6 CASAPEPYEQYF